The 21 T cell receptor beta chains reported below all come from one sample, sequenced in a study of quantifying T cell responses using KT2 cells. Looking at the study overall: Reverse transcription used primers in the TCR alpha and beta constant regions.

The cDNA 3' end received a ligated oligonucleotide with a UMI. The first PCR ran approximately 4 cycles with an equimolar RC1.1 and RC1.2 beta primer mix. TCRdb fed the UMI-ligation and nested PCR reads into MiXCR, producing one record per CDR3 protein. The table shows tens of thousands of distinct CDR3 sequences, with under 7.5% occurring only once. The specimen sequenced was PBMCs spiked with cells of the T cell clone KT2. These receptors were collected from a human donor.

This clonotype was seen more than once but under ten times. The chain joins TRBV7-9 to TRBJ2-3; 9 bases are a match to TRBD2. The CDR3 length is 16 residues. Germline V gives CDR1 SEHNR, CDR2 FQNEAQ (reference sequence). V trimming: 3 bases; J trimming: 4 bases; junction bases outside the gene matches: 8. CDR3 residues: CASSFVTSGTPDTQYF. The CDR3 DNA sequence: TGTGCCAGCAGCTTTGTGACTAGCGGTACACCAGATACGCAGTATTTT.

This clonotype was picked up many times. The genes are TRBV6-6 and TRBJ1-5, with D hard to call. The V end was cut by 10 bases, the J end by 3 bases, with 13 bases between. There are 13 residues in the CDR3. Per germline, CDR1 MNHNY and CDR2 SVGAGI (reference sequence). CDR3 loop: CAMSALDNQPQHF. The CDR3, as DNA: TGTGCCATGTCGGCCTTGGACAATCAGCCCCAGCATTTT.

This clonotype was observed at least ten times. The chain employs TRBV12-3 or TRBV12-4 and TRBJ2-6; 9 bases match TRBD1. The V and J ends lost 8 bases and 4 bases, in that order; junction bases with no gene match: 9. CDR3 length equals 16 residues. DNA for the CDR3: TGTGCCAGCGGGGCCGGGACAGGGCTAGGGGCCAACGTCCTGACTTTC. Encoded protein: CASGAGTGLGANVLTF.

This clonotype was seen ten or more times. The rearrangement joins TRBV5-4 to TRBJ1-2; 8 bases match TRBD1. The V and J ends lost 4 bases and 1 base, in that order; junction bases with no gene match: 9. The CDR3 is 16 residues long. Per the germline V gene, CDR1 is SGHNT and CDR2 is YYREEE (reference sequence). CDR3 sequence: CASSPRPGQDNYGYTF. DNA for the CDR3: TGTGCCAGCAGCCCCCGACCGGGACAGGATAACTATGGCTACACCTTC.

As to this clonotype: A much larger clone lies a single base off, so this may be a read error. The chain carries TRBV20-1 and TRBJ2-3; TRBD2 aligns across 10 bases. CDR1 and CDR2 (germline): DFQATT, SNEGSKA (reference sequence). This CDR3 comprises 14 residues. V dropped 3 bases and J dropped 6; count of bases not matched to a gene: 6. The CDR3 DNA sequence: TGCAGTGCTAGTCTGCGGACTAGCGGCGATACGCAGTATTTT. It translates to CSASLRTSGDTQYF.

This clonotype showed up just a few times. The rearrangement uses TRBV29-1 and TRBJ1-1; TRBD1 matches 7 bases. Looked up from germline, CDR1 is SQVTM and CDR2 is ANQGSEA. Trimming at V came to 7 bases and at J to 5 bases, leaving 10 bases not matched to a gene. The CDR3 has 13 amino acids. The chain's CDR3 is CSAKVAGGTEAFF. The CDR3, as DNA: TGCAGCGCAAAGGTGGCAGGGGGAACTGAAGCTTTCTTT.

Ten or more counts support this clonotype. This chain links TRBV5-1 with TRBJ2-7, with a weak D call TRBD1 (6 bases). Germline CDR1 is SGHRS and CDR2 is YFSETQ. The CDR3 runs to 18 residues. The V end was cut by 4 bases, the J end by 1 base, with 24 bases between. The CDR3, as DNA: TGCGCCAGCAGCCCGAACTATGGGACACCTTGGGCTTCCTACGAGCAGTACTTC. Translation: CASSPNYGTPWASYEQYF.

V is TRBV11-1 and J is TRBJ2-7, with 9 bases aligning to TRBD1. The CDR3 is 15 amino acids. Germline trimming cut 2 bases from V and 3 bases from J; bases unmatched to any gene: 5. Germline V CDR1 and CDR2: SGHAT, FQDESV (reference sequence). In nucleotides, the CDR3 is TGTGCCAGCAGCTTACAGGGACAGGGAGGCTACGAGCAGTACTTC. Residues: CASSLQGQGGYEQYF.

This clonotype was counted between two and nine times. The chain combines TRBV4-2 with TRBJ2-1; D unclear. Germline CDR1 reads LGHNA; CDR2 reads YNFKEQ. V lost 0 bases and J lost 6, with 6 bases in between. The CDR3 runs to 13 residues. CDR3: CASSQDLINEQFF. For the CDR3, the DNA is TGTGCCAGCAGCCAAGATCTAATCAATGAGCAGTTCTTC.

This clonotype was detected only a few times. The chain is built from TRBV5-6 and TRBJ1-3; TRBD1 matches at 9 bases. The CDR3 has 15 residues. Trimming removed 5 bases from V and 0 bases from J; junction bases left unmatched: 3. Germline V gives CDR1 SGHDT, CDR2 YYEEEE. CDR3 sequence (DNA): TGTGCCAGCAGAAAGGACAGGGGCTCTGGAAACACCATATATTTT. Translated, it gives CASRKDRGSGNTIYF.

There are a few counts of this clonotype. This chain joins TRBV7-8 and TRBJ2-5; 9 nucleotides match TRBD1. This CDR3 comprises 14 residues. From germline, CDR1 is SGHVS and CDR2 FQNEAQ. With 5 bases clipped from V and 5 bases from J, the junction kept 6 bases outside the gene matches. The CDR3 region has the DNA TGTGCCAGCAGCCTCCGGGACAGGGTGGAGACCCAGTACTTC. The encoded protein is CASSLRDRVETQYF. The full variable domain, with the rest looked up from reference TRBV7-8 and TRBJ2-5, is GAGVSQSPRYKVAKRGQDVALRCDPISGHVSLFWYQQALGQGPEFLTYFQNEAQLDKSGLPSDRFFAERPEGSVSTLKIQRTQQEDSAVYLCASSLRDRVETQYFGPGTRLLVL.

This clonotype was counted at least ten times. The chain uses TRBV7-9 and TRBJ2-7; D remains unclear. There are 12 residues in the CDR3. V was shortened by 5 bases and J by 5 bases, with 10 bases between the two germline ends. CDR1 is SEHNR and CDR2 is FQNEAQ in the germline V gene (reference sequence). CDR3 nucleotide sequence: TGTGCCAGCAGCACCGGCCGGAACGAGCAGTACTTC. Translation: CASSTGRNEQYF.

This clonotype was recorded at least ten times. The V and J genes are TRBV15 and TRBJ2-7; 8 bases agree with TRBD1. Germline CDR1 is LNHNV and CDR2 is YYDKDF (reference sequence). Unmatched junction bases numbered 11, after V lost 1 base and J lost 6 bases. There are 16 residues in the CDR3. The CDR3 DNA reads as TGTGCCACCAGCAGAGCGTGGGCGGACAGGGCCCCCGAGCAGTACTTC. Amino acids: CATSRAWADRAPEQYF.

This clonotype was detected many times. CDR3 sequence: CSARKLGEGTQPQHF. The DNA for the CDR3 is TGCAGTGCTAGGAAATTGGGCGAAGGAACTCAGCCCCAGCATTTT. This sequence joins TRBV20-1 and TRBJ1-5; D remains unclear. This CDR3 has 15 amino acids. The germline CDR1 and CDR2 sequences are DFQATT and SNEGSKA (reference sequence). V was cut by 3 bases and J by 6 bases, with 18 bases left in between.

There are many counts of this clonotype. The chain couples TRBV30 to TRBJ1-1; maybe TRBD1 (5 bases). The CDR3 has 14 amino acids. V shed 4 bases and J shed 5 bases, with 17 bases lying between them. Germline CDR1 reads GTSNPN; CDR2 reads SVGIG (reference sequence). CDR3 sequence: CAWNSAGRTTEAFF. The CDR3 DNA reads TGTGCCTGGAATTCGGCAGGTAGGACAACTGAAGCTTTCTTT.

This clonotype was seen only a few times. The V and J genes are TRBV12-3 or TRBV12-4 and TRBJ2-6, with D perhaps TRBD2 (5 bases). Trimming stripped 5 bases from V and 1 base from J, with 21 bases between. The CDR3 is 19 residues long. CDR3 sequence (DNA): TGTGCCAGCAGTGGGCGGCGGATGAGGGAACCGTCTGGGGCCAACGTCCTGACTTTC. The encoded protein is CASSGRRMREPSGANVLTF.

This clonotype was found many times. The genes are TRBV6-6 and TRBJ1-5; D might be TRBD1 (5 bases). CDR1 MNHNY and CDR2 SVGAGI come from the germline V gene (reference sequence). The ends were cut back, 0 bases at V and 5 bases at J, with 5 bases in the middle. The CDR3 totals 13 residues. In DNA form, the CDR3 reads TGTGCCAGCAGTTACTCGGGGGATCAGCCCCAGCATTTT. Residues: CASSYSGDQPQHF.

This clonotype was seen repeatedly, ten times or more. The rearrangement joins TRBV12-3 or TRBV12-4 to TRBJ1-6; no clear D gene. V lost 2 bases, J lost 8 bases, and 7 bases lay in between. This CDR3 spans 13 amino acids. CDR3 residues: CASSLLVDSPLHF. The CDR3 DNA follows: TGTGCCAGCAGTTTACTGGTGGATTCACCCCTCCACTTT.

This clonotype was counted only a few times. The chain carries TRBV11-1 and TRBJ1-6; D call uncertain. This CDR3 contains 14 residues. Germline CDR1 SGHAT, CDR2 FQDESV (reference sequence). Trimming removed 4 bases at V and 5 bases at J, with 9 bases between. The CDR3 reads CASSSSTDNSPLHF. The CDR3, as DNA: TGTGCCAGCAGCTCAAGCACGGATAATTCACCCCTCCACTTT.

This clonotype was counted between two and nine times. The chain recombines TRBV2 with TRBJ2-7, with TRBD1 as a possible D gene (6 bases). The CDR3 is 14 amino acids. From germline, CDR1 is SNHLY and CDR2 FYNNEI. Trimming left V 4 bases short and J 0 bases short, with 10 bases between. As DNA, the CDR3 is TGTGCCAGCAGTGCCGGGACAATCTCCTACGAGCAGTACTTC. The encoded protein is CASSAGTISYEQYF.

The sample holds a few counts of this clonotype. This chain joins TRBV6-6 and TRBJ2-7; TRBD1 matches at 7 bases. Per germline, CDR1 MNHNY and CDR2 SVGAGI (reference sequence). V shed 10 bases and J 3 bases; nucleotides not matched to a gene: 18. CDR3 length equals 16 residues. The CDR3: CATSDAISTGIYEQYF. As DNA, the CDR3 is TGTGCCACTTCGGATGCCATTTCGACAGGGATCTACGAGCAGTACTTC.